This T cell receptor (beta chain) appears in the sequencing data of a study of cytomegalovirus exposure and HLA in healthy donors. This CDR3 comprises 16 residues. Per the germline V gene, CDR1 is SGDLS and CDR2 is YYNGEE. V dropped 3 bases and J dropped 5; count of bases not matched to a gene: 10. Study-wide results and limits: Productive rates of about 90% or about 30% were seen for most TCR beta V segments in an earlier analysis.

The PCR contained 60 Vbeta and 13 Jbeta primers. Measured with immunoSEQ multiplex PCR; TCRdb has only the in-frame clones, and not every one. The sample includes a few hundred thousand clones, over 75% seen only once; the top ten take around 1.8%. There are a few counts of this clone. Antigen unknown. The sequenced sample was PBMCs. The chain joins TRBV9 to TRBJ2-5, with TRBD1 matching over 10 bases. This sequence was found in a young man in good health and CMV-seronegative. The CDR3 here is CASSASGQGKGETQYF. Written as DNA, the CDR3 is TGTGCCAGCAGCGCATCGGGACAGGGGAAGGGGGAGACCCAGTACTTC.